These 6 T cell receptor beta chains share one sample of origin, sequenced in a study of T cells in Graves' hyperthyroidism and ophthalmopathy. Amplification yielded TCR beta CDR3 regions, with RNA transcripts as the source. Researchers ran a first-round RT-PCR on the TCR CDR3 using the HTBI primer set. TCRdb re-called the multiplex PCR reads through MiXCR, storing one row per CDR3 protein. This sample has about 96,000 distinct CDR3 sequences, with under 65% found just once. The source material was blood. The receptors originated from a woman in her forties with Graves' hyperthyroidism.

This clonotype was seen only once. Given the absence of the conserved phenylalanine or tryptophan at the CDR3 end, a read error is likely. It is unclear where the CDR3 begins or ends on the DNA, so no DNA is shown, and the CDR3 is as TCRdb lists it. This chain joins TRBV7-3 and TRBJ1-6. The CDR3 numbers 10 amino acids, ends counted. The V gene's germline CDR1 is SGHTA and CDR2 FQGTGA. The CDR3 here is CASSLRGLSS.

This clonotype has a count of ten or more. The chain links TRBV6-5 to TRBJ1-2; the match to TRBD1 covers 7 bases. Germline CDR1 and CDR2: MNHEY and SVGAGI. J lost 2 bases, V lost 2 bases, and 2 bases had no gene match. The CDR3 is 14 amino acids. CDR3 in amino acids: CASSYPGQNYGYTF. The CDR3, as DNA: TGTGCCAGCAGTTACCCGGGACAGAACTATGGCTACACCTTC.

In this sample, this clonotype turned up many times. The J gene is TRBJ1-1, the V gene TRBV5-1; D unresolved. The CDR3 is 12 amino acids. Germline V lookup: CDR1 SGHRS, CDR2 YFSETQ. The V and J ends lost 1 base and 7 bases respectively, with 8 bases between them. CDR3 residues: CASSLYGSEAFF. As DNA, the CDR3 is TGCGCCAGCAGCTTGTATGGCAGTGAAGCTTTCTTT.

This clonotype has just a few counts. The gene calls are TRBV15 and TRBJ2-7, with TRBD1 matching 7 bases. From germline, CDR1 is LNHNV and CDR2 YYDKDF (reference sequence). The CDR3 runs 12 residues. J gave up 2 bases and V 10 bases, and 5 bases lay outside the gene matches. CDR3 region: CANRDRTYEQYF. Here the CDR3 DNA reads TGTGCCAACCGGGACAGAACCTACGAGCAGTACTTC.

This clonotype was seen more than once but under ten times. This clone may be a read error of a much larger clone one base away. Since no conserved phenylalanine or tryptophan closes the CDR3, a read error is the likely cause. The gene calls are TRBV10-3 and TRBJ1-2; D call uncertain. V dropped 7 bases and J dropped 0 bases, with 12 bases sitting between them. Germline CDR1 reads ENHRY; CDR2 reads SYGVKD. This CDR3 comprises 14 residues. The CDR3: CAINQENANYGYTS. The CDR3 nucleotides read TGTGCCATCAATCAGGAGAACGCTAACTATGGCTACACCTCC.

With respect to this clonotype: A much larger clone lies a single base off, so this may be a read error. J is TRBJ1-1 and V is TRBV11-2; 7 nucleotides match TRBD1. This CDR3 comprises 13 residues. The junction had 8 bases not matched to a gene; V was cut back by 2 bases and J by 11 bases. Germline CDR1 and CDR2: SGHAT and FQNNGV. DNA for the CDR3: TGTGCCAGCAGCTTACAGGGGGATTTATTGGCTTTCTTT. Translated: CASSLQGDLLAFF.